What follows are 25 T cell receptor beta chains derived from one specimen sequenced in a study of blood T cells in healthy people across ages. Primed by a sample-barcoded 5' primer and a J-beta primer mix, a second PCR proceeded for 7 to 11 cycles. TCRdb called the 5' RACE reads again in MiXCR, with one record for every CDR3 protein. The repertoire holds about 670,000 distinct CDR3 sequences, with 40% to 50% as singletons. Sequenced material: blood. The receptors shown here come from an elderly man in good health.

This clonotype occurred a few times. This chain joins TRBV7-2 and TRBJ1-4; D may be TRBD1 (6 bases). In germline, CDR1 is SGHTA, CDR2 FQGNSA. Trimming removed 5 bases at V and 2 bases at J, with 15 bases between. The length of the CDR3 is 16 residues. CDR3 amino acids: CASSVQQGGTNEKLFF. The DNA of the CDR3 is TGTGCCAGCAGCGTCCAACAGGGCGGGACTAATGAAAAACTGTTTTTT.

V and J are TRBV3-1 and TRBJ1-3; D not certain. Trimming removed 1 base from V and 7 bases from J, with 8 bases in between. This CDR3 has 13 residues. The germline V gene has CDR1 LGHDT and CDR2 YNNKEL (reference sequence). In nucleotides, the CDR3 is TGTGCCAGCAGCCAAGGACTGGGGAACACCATATATTTT. Its protein product is CASSQGLGNTIYF.

The V and J genes are TRBV11-2 and TRBJ2-7, with 9 bases matching TRBD2. The end of the DNA fits TRBJ2-5 better, so the J call may be wrong. This CDR3 comprises 15 residues. Germline loops: CDR1 SGHAT, CDR2 FQNNGV. The CDR3 reads CASSFLAGGEETQYF. CDR3 coding DNA: TGTGCCAGCAGCTTTTTGGCGGGGGGGGAAGAGACCCAGTACTTC.

V gene TRBV2 combines with J gene TRBJ2-5; D is unresolved. Germline loops: CDR1 SNHLY, CDR2 FYNNEI. The CDR3 extends over 17 amino acids. The V end lost 2 bases, the J end lost 1 base, and 17 bases lay between the germline ends. CDR3 amino acids: CASSEPLPGRSQETQYF. The CDR3 nucleotides read TGTGCCAGCAGTGAACCCCTCCCTGGCAGGAGCCAAGAGACCCAGTACTTC.

This clonotype showed up many times. An end of the junction does not agree with germline; a read error may underlie this. In nucleotides, the CDR3 is TGTGCCAGCAGTCTCGCCGGGACTTACACCGGGGAGCTGTTTTTT. Translating gives CASSLAGTYTGELFF. The rearrangement joins TRBV5-1 to TRBJ2-2, with D maybe TRBD2 (6 bases). CDR3 length: 15 residues. Germline V gene lookup returns CDR1 SGHRS and CDR2 YFSETQ.

The table lists this clonotype with a few counts. This chain links TRBV27 with TRBJ1-2, with D unclear. The CDR3 is made up of 14 amino acids. Trimming removed 6 bases at V and 4 bases at J, with 15 bases between. CDR1 and CDR2 from the germline V gene are MNHEY and SMNVEV (reference sequence). The CDR3 loop reads CASSAPGKGYGYTF. The CDR3 nucleotides are TGTGCCAGCAGCGCTCCGGGGAAAGGCTATGGCTACACCTTC.

This clonotype was detected only a few times. The chain links TRBV20-1 to TRBJ2-3; TRBD1 aligns across 10 bases. The CDR3 is 15 amino acids. Germline assignment: CDR1 DFQATT and CDR2 SNEGSKA (reference sequence). Unmatched junction bases numbered 5, after V lost 2 bases and J lost 3 bases. The DNA of the CDR3 is TGCAGTGCTAGACTCCGGGACAGGGGAACAGATACGCAGTATTTT. Protein product: CSARLRDRGTDTQYF.

The chain combines TRBV5-8 with TRBJ1-5; D is ambiguous. Germline CDR1 is SGHTS and CDR2 is YDEGEE. The V gene lost 4 bases and the J gene lost 4 bases, with 12 bases spanning the gap. The length of the CDR3 is 14 residues. CDR3 nucleotide sequence: TGTGCCAGCAGCAGAAGGCAGGAAAATCAGCCCCAGCATTTT. This codes for CASSRRQENQPQHF.

This clonotype has more than one count but fewer than ten. The CDR3 nucleotides are TGTGCCAGCAGCTTAAGGGAAACATCGTCCTACAATGAGCAGTTCTTC. Translated, it gives CASSLRETSSYNEQFF. The chain links TRBV7-2 to TRBJ2-1; D gene unclear. The CDR3 spans 16 residues. CDR1 and CDR2 (germline): SGHTA, FQGNSA. Trimming left V 2 bases short and J 1 base short, with 12 bases between.

The V gene is TRBV13, the J gene TRBJ1-1; no definite D call. Germline V CDR1 and CDR2: PRHDT, FYEKMQ (reference sequence). V dropped 3 bases and J dropped 1 base, with 9 bases sitting between them. CDR3 length equals 14 residues. The CDR3 nucleotides are TGTGCCAGCAGCTTCATGGACGGGAACACTGAAGCTTTCTTT. It codes for CASSFMDGNTEAFF. The whole variable domain, remainder taken from reference TRBV13 and TRBJ1-1, is AAGVIQSPRHLIKEKRETATLKCYPIPRHDTVYWYQQGPGQDPQFLISFYEKMQSDKGSIPDRFSAQQFSDYHSELNMSSLELGDSALYFCASSFMDGNTEAFFGQGTRLTVV.

The chain couples TRBV5-1 to TRBJ2-5; the match to TRBD1 covers 7 bases. The assigned J gene may be wrong: the sequence end matches TRBJ2-7 better. CDR3 length: 17 amino acids. Germline V gene lookup returns CDR1 SGHRS and CDR2 YFSETQ. The CDR3 region has the DNA TGCGCCAGCAGCCTGGGAATTTCTGGGGACAGCCACTACGAGCAGTACTTC. This sequence encodes CASSLGISGDSHYEQYF.

This clonotype was counted many times. This rearrangement joins TRBV4-3 to TRBJ2-1, with D possibly matching TRBD2 (6 bases). The J call is uncertain, as TRBJ2-7 better fits the DNA end. This CDR3 has 16 amino acids. Germline CDR1 is LGHNA and CDR2 is YSLEER. As DNA, the CDR3 is TGCGCCAGCAGCCAAGAATGGGTAGCGGTCTACAATGAGCAGTACTTC. Protein product: CASSQEWVAVYNEQYF.

This clonotype occurred a few times. The junction does not match germline at one end; this may be a read error. The chain employs TRBV12-3 or TRBV12-4 and TRBJ2-3; tentative D call: TRBD2 (6 bases). CDR3 length: 15 residues. The CDR3 coding sequence is TGTGCCAGCAGCTTAGCTGGCGGGAACACAGATACGCAGTATTTT. Translated, it gives CASSLAGGNTDTQYF.

This clonotype was detected only a few times. Written as DNA, the CDR3 is TGCAGTGCTAGAGATCATGCTCCGGTGACCTACTATGGCTACACCTTC. This gives the protein CSARDHAPVTYYGYTF. The chain combines TRBV20-1 with TRBJ1-2; D not resolved. Trimming took 0 bases from V and 3 from J, leaving 17 bases between them. CDR1 DFQATT and CDR2 SNEGSKA come from the germline V gene (reference sequence). The CDR3 runs to 16 residues.

In the case of this clonotype: A much larger clone sits a single nucleotide away, making a read error possible. The chain employs TRBV6-2 or TRBV6-3 and TRBJ2-1, with TRBD2 matching over 7 bases. The CDR3 covers 15 residues. The germline V gene encodes CDR1 MNHEY and CDR2 SVGEGT. The CDR3: CANSSRGSSYNEQFF. CDR3 nucleotide sequence: TGTGCCAACAGTTCGCGCGGGAGCTCCTACAATGAGCAGTTCTTC.

The chain has TRBV20-1 and TRBJ2-2; TRBD2 agrees at 11 bases. The ends lost 2 bases at V and 4 bases at J; junction bases unmatched: 3. The CDR3 has 15 amino acids. Per the germline V gene, CDR1 is DFQATT and CDR2 is SNEGSKA (reference sequence). The DNA for the CDR3 is TGCAGTGCTAGACCGGGACTAGCGGCCACCGGGGAGCTGTTTTTT. It translates to CSARPGLAATGELFF.

The chain links TRBV20-1 to TRBJ2-1, with TRBD2 identical over 9 bases. CDR3 length: 14 residues. CDR1 is DFQATT, CDR2 SNEGSKA, per germline (reference sequence). V was clipped by 8 bases and J by 7 bases; unmatched bases: 12. The CDR3 sequence is CSTDGSGRRNEQFF. The CDR3 DNA reads as TGCAGTACCGACGGAAGCGGGAGGAGGAATGAGCAGTTCTTC.

A word on this clonotype: This could be a read error, since a much larger clone is one nucleotide away. The chain recombines TRBV5-1 with TRBJ2-3; D possibly matches TRBD1 or TRBD2 (6 bases each). The CDR3 has 14 amino acids. V was pared by 4 bases and J by 5 bases, with 14 bases between. Germline CDR1 is SGHRS and CDR2 is YFSETQ. The CDR3 sequence is CASSAGHLQDTQYF. The DNA of the CDR3 is TGCGCCAGCAGCGCGGGACATTTACAAGATACGCAGTATTTT. Together with reference TRBV5-1 and TRBJ2-3, the CDR3 gives the full variable domain: KAGVTQTPRYLIKTRGQQVTLSCSPISGHRSVSWYQQTPGQGLQFLFEYFSETQRNKGNFPGRFSGRQFSNSRSEMNVSTLELGDSALYLCASSAGHLQDTQYFGPGTRLTVL.

The table lists this clonotype with a few counts. The CDR3 region is CASSLAGGGNTEAFF. The CDR3 DNA reads TGCGCCAGCAGCTTGGCCGGCGGCGGGAACACTGAAGCTTTCTTT. J is TRBJ1-1 and V is TRBV5-1; no definite D call. The CDR3 has 15 residues. Germline V gene data show CDR1 as SGHRS and CDR2 as YFSETQ. Trimming cost V 0 bases and J 1 base, with 10 bases left between them.

This clonotype has a handful of counts. The chain joins TRBV24-1 to TRBJ2-1, with TRBD2 identical over 14 bases. The CDR3 length is 15 residues. CDR1 is KGHDR and CDR2 is SFDVKD in the germline V gene. V lost 8 bases, J lost 6 bases, and 5 bases stayed unmatched. The CDR3 sequence: CATTTGTSGSNEQFF. CDR3 bases: TGTGCCACCACCACCGGGACTAGCGGGAGCAATGAGCAGTTCTTC.

This clonotype has more than one count but fewer than ten. The CDR3 region is CSASSGGHDYEQYF. CDR3 in DNA: TGCAGTGCTAGTAGCGGGGGCCACGACTACGAGCAGTACTTC. The rearrangement joins TRBV20-1 to TRBJ2-7; 9 bases agree with TRBD2. The junction had 6 bases not matched to a gene; V was cut back by 3 bases and J by 3 bases. The CDR3 length is 14 residues. Per germline, CDR1 DFQATT and CDR2 SNEGSKA (reference sequence).

The chain employs TRBV7-9 and TRBJ1-1, with 7 nucleotides matching TRBD1. V shed 5 bases, J shed 5 bases, and the junction held 8 bases outside the gene matches. Germline CDR1 reads SEHNR; CDR2 reads FQNEAQ (reference sequence). This CDR3 region has 14 residues. In DNA form, the CDR3 reads TGTGCCAGCAGCGAAAGACAGGGATGGACTGAAGCTTTCTTT. This sequence encodes CASSERQGWTEAFF.

This clonotype was recorded only once. This chain connects TRBV7-2 to TRBJ1-6, with TRBD1 identical over 9 bases. This CDR3 has 14 amino acids. The ends lost 5 bases at V and 9 bases at J; junction bases unmatched: 5. CDR1 and CDR2 (germline): SGHTA, FQGNSA. The CDR3 is CASSPTGGVSPLHF. The CDR3 coding sequence is TGTGCCAGCAGCCCTACAGGGGGCGTTTCACCCCTCCACTTT.

CDR3: CASSRTGLVGSDTQYF. For the CDR3, the DNA is TGTGCCAGCAGCCGGACCGGGCTTGTTGGCTCAGATACGCAGTATTTT. V gene TRBV7-2 combines with J gene TRBJ2-3; D is uncertain. Looked up from germline, CDR1 is SGHTA and CDR2 is FQGNSA. V lost 5 bases to trimming and J lost 4 bases, with 19 bases between them. This CDR3 contains 16 residues.

This CDR3 is CASRASPTGELFF. The CDR3 DNA reads TGTGCCAGCAGGGCTAGCCCAACCGGGGAGCTGTTTTTT. This chain connects TRBV3-1 to TRBJ2-2, with a weak D call TRBD2 (5 bases). This CDR3 has 13 amino acids. Germline CDR1 LGHDT, CDR2 YNNKEL (reference sequence). Trimming left V 6 bases short and J 5 bases short, with 10 bases between. Full variable domain (rest looked up from reference TRBV3-1 and TRBJ2-2): DTAVSQTPKYLVTQMGNDKSIKCEQNLGHDTMYWYKQDSKKFLKIMFSYNNKELIINETVPNRFSPKSPDKAHLNLHINSLELGDSAVYFCASRASPTGELFFGEGSRLTVL.